The text below deals with one T cell receptor (beta chain). This entry is derived from a study of blood T cell repertoires in COVID-19. Study-wide context: Donors in the United States, Italy and Spain gave samples during acute or convalescent COVID-19. Sources were T cells, B-cell-depleted T cells, or PBMCs; the material itself was cDNA or gDNA.

In the original workflow: Nucleated cell counts were estimated from reference gene primer amplification. Profiled with immunoSEQ multiplex PCR; TCRdb holds only in-frame clones, not every one. V and J calls and clone size are copied from that table; D and trimming were computed from the DNA. The data contain some 87,000 clones, roughly 75% of them singletons. The germline V gene encodes CDR1 MDHEN and CDR2 SYDVKM. Losses at the gene ends were 6 bases for V and 6 bases for J; bases not matched to a gene: 8. The CDR3 runs to 15 residues. The receptor's source is a man aged 50 to 60 who had recovered from COVID-19. The chain combines TRBV28 with TRBJ2-3; 11 bases match TRBD2. Sample: peripheral blood. CDR3 sequence reads: CASRGGLAAGDTQYF. In nucleotides, the CDR3 is TGTGCCAGCAGGGGGGGACTAGCGGCAGGGGATACGCAGTATTTT.